Described below is a single T cell receptor (beta chain) sequence and its context. The data were obtained in a study of blood T cell repertoires in COVID-19. Study-wide context: The origin of the acute and convalescent COVID-19 samples was the United States, Italy and Spain.

Individuals drawn from 24 US areas were roughly 18 to 100 years old. Each participant's cohort was designated according to participant-reported clinical history. Using immunoSEQ multiplex PCR, the repertoire was profiled, and TCRdb retains in-frame clones only, with some absent. This sample has about 350,000 clones, with about nine tenths found just once. CDR1 and CDR2 from the germline V gene are SGHVS and FQNEAQ. This CDR3 is built from 16 residues. V was cut by 5 bases and J by 7 bases, with 24 bases left in between. The clonotype was recovered from a woman aged 25 to 39 who had been exposed to COVID-19. The material sequenced was PBMCs or T cells enriched from blood (not recorded which). V gene TRBV7-8 combines with J gene TRBJ2-7; D is unresolved. Here the CDR3 DNA reads TGTGCCAGCAGCCCTAAGTTTTCTGTTAGTGGTGTGGAGCAGTACTTC. Protein: CASSPKFSVSGVEQYF.